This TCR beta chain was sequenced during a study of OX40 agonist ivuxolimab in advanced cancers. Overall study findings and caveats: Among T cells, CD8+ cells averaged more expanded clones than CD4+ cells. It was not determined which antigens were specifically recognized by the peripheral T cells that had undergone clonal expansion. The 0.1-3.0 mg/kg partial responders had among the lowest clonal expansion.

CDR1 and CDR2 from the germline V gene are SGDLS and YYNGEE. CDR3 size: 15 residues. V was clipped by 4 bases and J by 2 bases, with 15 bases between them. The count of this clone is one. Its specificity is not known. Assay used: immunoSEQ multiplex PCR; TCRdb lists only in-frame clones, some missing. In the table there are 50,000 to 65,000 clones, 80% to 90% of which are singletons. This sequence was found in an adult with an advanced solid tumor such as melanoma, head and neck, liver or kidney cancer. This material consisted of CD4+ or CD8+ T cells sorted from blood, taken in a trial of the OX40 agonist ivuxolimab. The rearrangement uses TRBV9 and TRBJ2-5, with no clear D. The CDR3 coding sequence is TGTGCCAGCAGCCCGATCGGGTCTCGGCAAGAGACCCAGTACTTC. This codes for CASSPIGSRQETQYF.